What follows is one T cell receptor beta chain and its context. Authors' data handling: Amplification of reference gene primers was used by the study to estimate nucleated cell counts. The table came from immunoSEQ multiplex PCR; TCRdb's copy has only in-frame clones and leaves some out. V and J calls and clone size follow that table, whereas D and trimming were derived from the DNA. This repertoire shows 150,000 to 200,000 clones, roughly 78% found once; its top ten account for 2.5% to 3%. Looked up from germline, CDR1 is ENHRY and CDR2 is SYGVKD. The CDR3 extends over 15 amino acids. The V and J ends lost 6 bases and 8 bases, in that order; junction bases with no gene match: 11. This specimen belongs to a study of blood T cell repertoires in COVID-19. Study-level background: There were acute and convalescent COVID-19 samples, and they came from the United States, Italy and Spain. PBMCs, B-cell-depleted T cells, or T cells provided the cDNA or gDNA that made up the material.

Sequenced input: peripheral blood. This clonotype was obtained from a woman of 80 years or more with active or convalescent COVID-19. The J gene is TRBJ2-2, the V gene TRBV10-3; TRBD2 agrees at 8 bases. The CDR3 protein is CAISGRGGASGELFF. Written as DNA, the CDR3 is TGTGCCATCAGCGGGAGGGGGGGCGCCTCTGGGGAGCTGTTTTTT.